The text below deals with one T cell receptor beta chain. Sequenced by immunoSEQ multiplex PCR; TCRdb stores in-frame clones only, minus some. The sample records 130,000 to 150,000 clones, 80% to 90% being singletons. Living in 20 to 30 US areas, the participants were between roughly 18 and 90 years of age. The data were obtained in a study of blood T cell repertoires in COVID-19. On the study more broadly: The analysed material was cDNA or gDNA that came from T cells, B-cell-depleted T cells, or PBMCs.

This sequence was found in a man in his 60s who had recovered from COVID-19. Sequencing input: PBMCs or T cells enriched from blood (not recorded which).

The CDR3 region has the DNA TGTGCCAGCAGTGAAGTGCCCGCAGGGTCTAATTCACCCCTCCACTTT. Translating it yields CASSEVPAGSNSPLHF. The V and J genes are TRBV6-1 and TRBJ1-6; a possible D gene is TRBD1 (5 bases). Germline loops: CDR1 MNHNS, CDR2 SASEGT. The length of the CDR3 is 16 residues. V was pared by 1 base and J by 6 bases, with 13 bases between.